The 10 T cell receptor beta chains reported below all come from one sample, sequenced in a study of shared clonotypes between healthy human individuals. TCRdb keeps only in-frame clones here, not all; method: immunoSEQ multiplex PCR. The data show around 2.5 million clones, with approximately 94% seen just once and approximately 0.37% held by the top ten. Sequences were obtained from naive CD4+ T cells from PBMCs. Subset reported: CD45RA+ positively selected. Receptors originate from a man between 18 and 29 years old in good health. Some clones in this sample may be carry-over from other donors' samples.

This chain joins TRBV5-8 and TRBJ2-3; 12 bases map to TRBD2. Per the germline V gene, CDR1 is SGHTS and CDR2 is YDEGEE. The CDR3 loop spans 18 amino acids. Unmatched junction bases numbered 13, after V lost 1 base and J lost 7 bases. The CDR3 DNA sequence: TGTGCCAGCAGCTTGATTCCTAGCGGGAGGGACACGGGGAATACGCAGTATTTT. Translation: CASSLIPSGRDTGNTQYF.

The V gene is TRBV30, the J gene TRBJ1-1; no definite D call. The CDR3 contains 13 residues. The ends were cut back, 2 bases at V and 1 base at J, with 8 bases in the middle. Looked up from germline, CDR1 is GTSNPN and CDR2 is SVGIG (reference sequence). The CDR3: CAWSPMENTEAFF. CDR3 coding DNA: TGTGCCTGGAGTCCCATGGAGAACACTGAAGCTTTCTTT.

This clone was found a few times. This same CDR3 is encoded by further DNA sequences in the sample. The gene calls are TRBV6-1 and TRBJ2-7; D might be TRBD2 (6 bases). The CDR3 covers 14 residues. V dropped 1 base and J dropped 0 bases, with 7 bases sitting between them. Germline V gene sequence: CDR1 MNHNS, CDR2 SASEGT. CDR3 coding DNA: TGTGCCAGCAGTGAAGTCGGGAGCTCCTACGAGCAGTACTTC. Its protein is CASSEVGSSYEQYF.

This sequence joins TRBV7-2 and TRBJ2-3; D is perhaps TRBD1 (5 bases). This CDR3 has 16 amino acids. V was pared by 1 base and J by 4 bases, with 15 bases between. The V gene's germline CDR1 is SGHTA and CDR2 FQGNSA. CDR3 residues: CASSLGLAGPPDTQYF. The CDR3 DNA reads TGTGCCAGCAGCTTAGGGTTGGCAGGGCCCCCAGATACGCAGTATTTT.

The J gene is TRBJ2-1, the V gene TRBV2; 8 bases agree with TRBD2. The germline CDR1 and CDR2 sequences are SNHLY and FYNNEI. The CDR3 is 15 residues long. J was trimmed by 7 bases and V by 3 bases; bases with no gene match: 8. The CDR3 bases are TGTGCCAGCAGTGACCCCGGGAGGGGTGGGAATGAGCAGTTCTTC. Protein product: CASSDPGRGGNEQFF.

This clone was found a few times. The genes are TRBV5-1 and TRBJ1-5; D may be TRBD1 (5 bases). CDR1 and CDR2 (germline): SGHRS, YFSETQ. V lost 0 bases to trimming and J lost 8 bases, with 12 bases between them. CDR3 size: 14 residues. The DNA for the CDR3 is TGCGCCAGCAGCTTGGATTGGGGGGAGGAGCCCCAGCATTTT. This encodes CASSLDWGEEPQHF.

Turning to this clone: The same CDR3 also results from other DNA sequences found in this sample. V usage is TRBV18 and J usage is TRBJ2-2, with TRBD2 as a possible D gene (6 bases). This CDR3 is 15 amino acids long. Trimming pared 1 base from V and 2 bases from J, leaving 8 bases between. Germline CDR1 and CDR2: KGHSH and LQKENI. The CDR3 DNA is TGTGCCAGCTCACCACTGGCGGGAAACACCGGGGAGCTGTTTTTT. Translation gives CASSPLAGNTGELFF.

V is TRBV5-1 and J is TRBJ1-2, with 9 bases identical to TRBD1. Germline loops: CDR1 SGHRS, CDR2 YFSETQ. J was trimmed by 5 bases and V by 4 bases; bases with no gene match: 9. CDR3 length: 15 amino acids. CDR3 in amino acids: CASSLTGGLEYGYTF. DNA of the CDR3: TGCGCCAGCAGCCTGACAGGGGGTTTGGAGTATGGCTACACCTTC.

The rearrangement links TRBV7-6 to TRBJ2-7, with a tentative D call TRBD1 (6 bases). V was trimmed by 1 base and J by 4 bases, leaving 14 bases between them. This CDR3 spans 15 amino acids. From germline, CDR1 is SGHVS and CDR2 FNYEAQ. The CDR3 loop is CASSLEGDRGYEQYF. The CDR3 region has the DNA TGTGCCAGCAGCTTAGAGGGGGACCGCGGATACGAGCAGTACTTC.

This clone was detected only once. This chain links TRBV6-5 with TRBJ2-2; D is possibly TRBD2 (6 bases). Germline-derived CDR1 and CDR2 are MNHEY and SVGAGI. This CDR3 has 15 amino acids. Trimming left V 5 bases short and J 0 bases short, with 10 bases between. CDR3 sequence: CASSTGGANTGELFF. CDR3 bases: TGTGCCAGCAGTACCGGGGGAGCGAACACCGGGGAGCTGTTTTTT.